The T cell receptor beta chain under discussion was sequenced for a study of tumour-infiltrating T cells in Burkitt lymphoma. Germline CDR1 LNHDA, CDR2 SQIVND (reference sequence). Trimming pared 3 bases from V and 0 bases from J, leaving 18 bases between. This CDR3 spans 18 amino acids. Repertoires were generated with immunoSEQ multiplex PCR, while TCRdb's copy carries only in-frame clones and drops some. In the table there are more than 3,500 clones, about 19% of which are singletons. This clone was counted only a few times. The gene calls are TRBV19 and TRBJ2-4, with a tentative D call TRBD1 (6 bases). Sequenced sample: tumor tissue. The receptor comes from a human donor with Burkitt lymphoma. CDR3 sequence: CASSMGATHTLAKNIQYF. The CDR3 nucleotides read TGTGCCAGTAGTATGGGGGCCACACACACCCTAGCCAAAAACATTCAGTACTTC.